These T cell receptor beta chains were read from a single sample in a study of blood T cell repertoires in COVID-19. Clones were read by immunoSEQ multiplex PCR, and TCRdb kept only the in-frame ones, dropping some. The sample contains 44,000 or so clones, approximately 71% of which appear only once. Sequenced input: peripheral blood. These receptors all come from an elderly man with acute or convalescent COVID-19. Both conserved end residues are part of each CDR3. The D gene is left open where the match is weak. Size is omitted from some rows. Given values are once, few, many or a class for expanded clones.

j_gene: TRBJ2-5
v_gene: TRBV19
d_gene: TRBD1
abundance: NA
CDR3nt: TGTGCCAGTAGTACCCCGGGACAGGGAGGAATAGAGACCCAGTACTTC
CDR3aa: CASSTPGQGGIETQYF

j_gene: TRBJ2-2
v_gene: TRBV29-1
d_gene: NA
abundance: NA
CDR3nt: TGCAGCGTTACTTTAGTCGCCGGGGAGCTGTTTTTT
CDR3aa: CSVTLVAGELFF

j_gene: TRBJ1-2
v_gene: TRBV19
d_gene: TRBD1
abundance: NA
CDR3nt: TGTGCCAGTAGTGTTAACAGGGGCGCCTATGGCTACACCTTC
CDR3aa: CASSVNRGAYGYTF

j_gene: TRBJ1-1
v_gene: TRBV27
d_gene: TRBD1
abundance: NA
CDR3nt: TGTGCCAGCAAAACCTCCGGGACAGCGTTCTTAATGAACACTGAAGCTTTCTTT
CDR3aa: CASKTSGTAFLMNTEAFF

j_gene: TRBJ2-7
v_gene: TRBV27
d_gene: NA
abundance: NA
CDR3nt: TGTGCCAGCAGTTGGAGAGGACATTCTACCTACGAGCAGTACTTC
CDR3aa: CASSWRGHSTYEQYF

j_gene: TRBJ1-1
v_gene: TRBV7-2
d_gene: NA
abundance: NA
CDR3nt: TGTGCCAGCAGCTACGCTTACAGGGCGAACACTGAAGCTTTCTTT
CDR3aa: CASSYAYRANTEAFF

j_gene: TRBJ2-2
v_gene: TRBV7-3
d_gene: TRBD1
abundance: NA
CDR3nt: TGTGCCAGCAGCCCTGACAGGGGACCTGTAACCGGGGAGCTGTTTTTT
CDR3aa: CASSPDRGPVTGELFF

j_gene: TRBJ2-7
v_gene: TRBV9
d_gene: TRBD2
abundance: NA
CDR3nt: TGTGCCAGCAGCGGAGGGACTAGCGGGAGTTTTAACGAGCAGTACTTC
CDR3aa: CASSGGTSGSFNEQYF

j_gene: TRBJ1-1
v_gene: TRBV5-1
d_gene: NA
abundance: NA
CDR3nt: TGCGCCAGCAGCTTGGGGGCGAACACTGAAGCTTTCTTT
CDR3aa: CASSLGANTEAFF

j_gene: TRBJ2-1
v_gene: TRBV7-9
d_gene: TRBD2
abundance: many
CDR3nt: TGTGCCAGCAGCTTAGGACTAGCTGGTGATGAGCAGTTCTTC
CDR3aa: CASSLGLAGDEQFF

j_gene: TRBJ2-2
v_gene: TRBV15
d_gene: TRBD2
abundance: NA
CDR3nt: TGTGCCACCACTACCAGCGGGGGATCTGGGGAGCTGTTTTTT
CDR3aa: CATTTSGGSGELFF

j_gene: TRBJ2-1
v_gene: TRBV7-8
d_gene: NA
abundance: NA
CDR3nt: TGTGCCAGCAGCTTAGAATACTCCTACAATGAGCAGTTCTTC
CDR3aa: CASSLEYSYNEQFF

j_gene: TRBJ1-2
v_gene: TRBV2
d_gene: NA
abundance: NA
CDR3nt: TGTGCCAGCAGCGAGGACAGAAACTATGGCTACACCTTC
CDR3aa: CASSEDRNYGYTF

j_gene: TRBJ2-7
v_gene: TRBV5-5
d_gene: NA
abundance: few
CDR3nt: TGTGCCAGCAGCGCCGGGTTAGGCGGGACAGCTTCCTACGAGCAGTACTTC
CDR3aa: CASSAGLGGTASYEQYF

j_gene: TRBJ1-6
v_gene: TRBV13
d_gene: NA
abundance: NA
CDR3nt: TGTGCCAGCACCACACAGGGAGGGAATTCACCCCTCCACTTT
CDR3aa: CASTTQGGNSPLHF

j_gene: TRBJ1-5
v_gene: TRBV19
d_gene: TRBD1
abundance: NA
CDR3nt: TGTGCCAGTAGTATTCGGAGGGGACAGGGACCTTATAGCAATCAGCCCCAGCATTTT
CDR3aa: CASSIRRGQGPYSNQPQHF

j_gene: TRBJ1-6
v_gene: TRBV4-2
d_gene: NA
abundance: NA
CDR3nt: TGTGCCAGCAGCCAACCAGACATCTATAATTCACCCCTCCACTTT
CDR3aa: CASSQPDIYNSPLHF

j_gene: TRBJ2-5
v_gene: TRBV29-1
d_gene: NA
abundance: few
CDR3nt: TGCAGCGTTGGAACAGGCGGAGTTTACCAAGAGACCCAGTACTTC
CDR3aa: CSVGTGGVYQETQYF

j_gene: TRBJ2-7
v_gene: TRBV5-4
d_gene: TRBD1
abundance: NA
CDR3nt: TGTGCCAGCAGCTTGACAGGGGGCTACTCCTACGAGCAGTACTTC
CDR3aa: CASSLTGGYSYEQYF

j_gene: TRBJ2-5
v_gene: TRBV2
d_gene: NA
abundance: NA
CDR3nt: TGTGCCAGCAGTAAAATTACAGGGTTGGAGACCCAGTACTTC
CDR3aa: CASSKITGLETQYF

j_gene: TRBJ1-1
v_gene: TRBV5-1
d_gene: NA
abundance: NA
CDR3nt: TGCGCCAGCAGCTTGGTGACAGACACAGACGCTTTCTTT
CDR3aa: CASSLVTDTDAFF

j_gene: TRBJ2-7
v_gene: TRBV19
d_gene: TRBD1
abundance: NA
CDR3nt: TGTGCCAGTAGTATAAGACAGGGAACCTACGAGCAGTACTTC
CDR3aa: CASSIRQGTYEQYF

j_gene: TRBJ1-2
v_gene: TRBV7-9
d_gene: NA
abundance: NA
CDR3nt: TGTGCCAGCAGCTTAGGGTTTTCAAGCACCTACTATGGCTACACCTTC
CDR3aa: CASSLGFSSTYYGYTF

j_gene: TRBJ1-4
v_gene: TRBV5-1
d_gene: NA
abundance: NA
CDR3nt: TGCGCCAGCAGCTTATCCGTCCAGGCCGCAACTAATGAAAAACTGTTTTTT
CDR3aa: CASSLSVQAATNEKLFF

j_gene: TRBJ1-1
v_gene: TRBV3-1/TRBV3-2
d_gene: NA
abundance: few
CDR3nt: TGTGCCAGCAGCCACCGAGGGGGGGTCACTGAAGCTTTCTTT
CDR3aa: CASSHRGGVTEAFF

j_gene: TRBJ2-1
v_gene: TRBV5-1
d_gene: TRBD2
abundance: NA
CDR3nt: TGCGCCAGCAGCTTGGCCGCGGTAAGCGGGGGGGAGCAGTTCTTC
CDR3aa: CASSLAAVSGGEQFF

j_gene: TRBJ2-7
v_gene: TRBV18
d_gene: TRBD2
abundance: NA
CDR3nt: TGTGCCAGCCGCGATACGGGAGGAAAGAACTACGAGCAGTACTTC
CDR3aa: CASRDTGGKNYEQYF

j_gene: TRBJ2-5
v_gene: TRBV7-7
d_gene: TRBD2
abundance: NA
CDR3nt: TGTGCCAGCAGCTTAGGGGGTAGCGGGAGAGGAGAGACCCAGTACTTC
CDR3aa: CASSLGGSGRGETQYF

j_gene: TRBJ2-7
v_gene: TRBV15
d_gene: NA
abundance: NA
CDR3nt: TGTGCCACCAGCAGAGATCGAACCAGCGGGCACCACGAGCAGTACTTC
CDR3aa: CATSRDRTSGHHEQYF

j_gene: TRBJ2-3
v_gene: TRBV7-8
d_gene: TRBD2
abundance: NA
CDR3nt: TGTGCCAGCAGCTTAGTACTAGCGGGAGTCCCAGATACGCAGTATTTT
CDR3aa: CASSLVLAGVPDTQYF